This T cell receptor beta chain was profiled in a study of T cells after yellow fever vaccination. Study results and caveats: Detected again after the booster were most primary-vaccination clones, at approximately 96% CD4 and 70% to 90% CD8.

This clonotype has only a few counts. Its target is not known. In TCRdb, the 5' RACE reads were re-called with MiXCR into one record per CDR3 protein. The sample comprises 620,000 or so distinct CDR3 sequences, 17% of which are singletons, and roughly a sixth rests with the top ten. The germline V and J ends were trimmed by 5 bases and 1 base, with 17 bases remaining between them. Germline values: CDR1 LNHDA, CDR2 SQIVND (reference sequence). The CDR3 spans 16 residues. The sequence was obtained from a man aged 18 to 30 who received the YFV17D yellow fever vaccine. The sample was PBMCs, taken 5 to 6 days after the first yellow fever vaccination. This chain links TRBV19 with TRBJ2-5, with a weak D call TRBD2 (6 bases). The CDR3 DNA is TGTGCCAGTAGTCTGGGGGGAGTAGCGTCCCAAGAGACCCAGTACTTC. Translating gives CASSLGGVASQETQYF.